These T cell receptor beta chains were read from a single sample in a study of identifying expanded T cells in peripheral blood. Some clones are missing from TCRdb's copy, which holds only in-frame ones; the method was immunoSEQ multiplex PCR. The sample consists of around 130,000 clones, 86% of them appearing once. Material for sequencing was blood. The source is a person aged 18 to 70 in good health. CDR3s include the opening cysteine and the closing phenylalanine or tryptophan. A D gene is named only where the DNA matches it firmly. Clone size, where shown, is once, few, many, or a class for clones that have expanded.

>.|19|.|TRBJ2-4|TRBV19
CASSIELYGGQAAKNIQYF
TGTGCCAGTAGTATTGAGTTGTATGGGGGGCAGGCGGCCAAAAACATTCAGTACTTC
>.|15|.|TRBJ1-5|TRBV5-6
CASSSGQRGMQPQHF
TGTGCCAGCAGCTCAGGACAGAGGGGGATGCAGCCCCAGCATTTT
>TRBD1|15|.|TRBJ2-2|TRBV28
CASSRDRVGTGELFF
TGTGCCAGCAGCAGGGACAGGGTAGGAACCGGGGAGCTGTTTTTT
>.|13|.|TRBJ1-4|TRBV19
CASSSQSNEKLFF
TGTGCCAGTAGTAGCCAGTCTAATGAAAAACTGTTTTTT
>TRBD2|15|.|TRBJ2-1|TRBV7-3
CASSPGLAGNNEQFF
TGTGCCAGCAGCCCCGGGCTAGCGGGAAACAATGAGCAGTTCTTC
>.|11|once|TRBJ2-7|TRBV5-4
CASSKGYEQYF
TGTGCCAGCAGTAAGGGCTACGAGCAGTACTTC
>.|13|.|TRBJ2-7|TRBV5-1
CASSAFSGFEQYF
TGCGCCAGCAGCGCATTCTCGGGGTTTGAGCAGTACTTC
>.|13|few|TRBJ1-1|TRBV18
CASSPRADTEAFF
TGTGCCAGCTCACCTAGGGCGGACACTGAAGCTTTCTTT
>.|14|.|TRBJ2-1|TRBV29-1
CSVQGGGVSNEQFF
TGCAGCGTTCAAGGGGGGGGAGTGAGCAATGAGCAGTTCTTC
>.|12|.|TRBJ2-7|TRBV6-1
CASSDGRGEQYF
TGTGCCAGCAGTGATGGGAGAGGTGAGCAGTACTTC
>.|15|.|TRBJ1-4|TRBV7-3
CASSLLSRADEKLFF
TGTGCCAGCAGCTTACTGTCCAGGGCGGATGAAAAACTGTTTTTT
>.|15|.|TRBJ2-5|TRBV27
CASSLSYYSQETQYF
TGTGCCAGCAGTTTATCGTATTACTCGCAAGAGACCCAGTACTTC
>.|15|.|TRBJ1-4|TRBV2
CASSDDSATNEKLFF
TGTGCCAGCAGTGACGACAGTGCAACTAATGAAAAACTGTTTTTT
>TRBD2|16|.|TRBJ2-3|TRBV5-1
CASSLGVSGITDTQYF
TGCGCCAGCAGCTTGGGGGTTAGCGGGATTACAGATACGCAGTATTTT
>TRBD1|15|.|TRBJ1-4|TRBV30
CAWGTGQAEVQKLFF
TGTGCCTGGGGAACCGGACAGGCCGAGGTCCAAAAACTGTTTTTT
>TRBD2|18|.|TRBJ2-3|TRBV10-3
CAIMSSSGRGEGTDTQYF
TGTGCCATCATGTCGTCTAGCGGGAGAGGTGAGGGCACAGATACGCAGTATTTT
>TRBD1|13|.|TRBJ2-7|TRBV27
CASGTGTGYEQYF
TGTGCCAGTGGGACAGGGACGGGTTACGAGCAGTACTTC
>.|13|.|TRBJ2-5|TRBV5-1
CATHSETSGTQYF
TGCGCCACCCATAGCGAGACGTCAGGGACCCAGTACTTC
>.|10|.|TRBJ2-1|TRBV29-1
CSVEGQGGFF
TGCAGCGTTGAGGGGCAAGGGGGGTTCTTC
>TRBD1|15|.|TRBJ2-2|TRBV28
CASSRRDRDTGELFF
TGTGCCAGCAGCCGTCGGGACAGGGACACCGGGGAGCTGTTTTTT
>TRBD1|16|.|TRBJ1-2|TRBV5-5
CASSGGTGLLNYGYTF
TGTGCCAGCAGCGGTGGGACAGGCCTCCTTAACTATGGCTACACCTTC
>.|12|few|TRBJ1-5|TRBV27
CASSLLGEPQHF
TGTGCCAGCAGTTTATTGGGCGAGCCCCAGCATTTT
>.|13|.|TRBJ2-5|TRBV6-6
CASSGTSIETQYF
TGTGCCAGCAGTGGAACTAGCATTGAGACCCAGTACTTC
>.|12|.|TRBJ2-3|TRBV5-1
CASSLDSDTQYF
TGCGCCAGCAGCTTGGATTCGGATACGCAGTATTTT
>.|13|.|TRBJ2-2|TRBV28
CASSFFTTGELFF
TGTGCCAGCAGTTTCTTCACCACCGGGGAGCTGTTTTTT
>.|17|.|TRBJ1-5|TRBV28
CASSPGGEGYSNQPQHF
TGTGCCAGCAGTCCCGGCGGCGAAGGGTATAGCAATCAGCCCCAGCATTTT
>.|14|.|TRBJ1-2|TRBV6-5
CASSYSPTPGGYTF
TGTGCCAGCAGTTACTCTCCCACCCCGGGAGGCTACACCTTC
>.|13|.|TRBJ1-4|TRBV6-1
CASRGGSGEKLFF
TGTGCCAGCAGGGGTGGCTCGGGGGAAAAACTGTTTTTT
>.|14|.|TRBJ2-7|TRBV5-8
CASSLNRELYEQYF
TGTGCCAGCAGCTTGAACAGGGAGCTGTACGAGCAGTACTTC
>TRBD2|15|.|TRBJ2-1|TRBV5-1
CASSFRLAGDPEQFF
TGCGCCAGCAGCTTTAGATTAGCGGGAGACCCTGAGCAGTTCTTC
>.|15|few|TRBJ1-2|TRBV10-3
CAISELRQTMDGYTF
TGTGCCATCAGTGAGCTGCGACAGACAATGGATGGCTACACCTTC
>.|16|.|TRBJ2-6|TRBV28
CASSTPGLSGANVLTF
TGTGCCAGCAGTACCCCCGGACTTTCTGGGGCCAACGTCCTGACTTTC
>TRBD1|15|.|TRBJ2-6|TRBV11-1
CASRTRGPGANVLTF
TGTGCCAGCAGAACCAGGGGGCCTGGGGCCAACGTCCTGACTTTC
>TRBD1|12|.|TRBJ1-2|TRBV19
CASSQGAQVYTF
TGTGCCAGTAGCCAGGGGGCGCAGGTCTACACCTTC
>TRBD1|13|.|TRBJ2-5|TRBV6-5
CASRVTGAETQYF
TGTGCCAGCAGAGTGACAGGGGCTGAGACCCAGTACTTC
>TRBD2|15|.|TRBJ2-7|TRBV4-2
CASSQDSSGRVEQYF
TGTGCCAGCAGCCAAGATTCCAGCGGGAGGGTCGAGCAGTACTTC
>.|12|.|TRBJ1-2|TRBV10-3
CAISSGDYGYTF
TGTGCCATCTCCTCAGGGGACTATGGCTACACCTTC
>.|16|.|TRBJ2-3|TRBV6-5
CASSYSWGIRTDTQYF
TGTGCCAGCAGTTACTCGTGGGGGATACGCACAGATACGCAGTATTTT
>.|15|.|TRBJ2-2|TRBV6-4
CASITGNCFTGELFF
TGTGCCAGCATAACCGGTAACTGCTTCACCGGGGAGCTGTTTTTT
>TRBD1|14|.|TRBJ1-2|TRBV6-5
CASSYPGQDYGYTF
TGTGCCAGCAGTTACCCGGGACAGGACTATGGCTACACCTTC
>.|14|.|TRBJ2-3|TRBV29-1
CSVAEGVSTDTQYF
TGCAGCGTCGCAGAGGGGGTTAGCACAGATACGCAGTATTTT
>TRBD1|15|.|TRBJ1-2|TRBV19
CASSNSRDSNYGYTF
TGTGCCAGTAGTAACTCCCGGGACAGTAACTATGGCTACACCTTC
>.|19|.|TRBJ2-7|TRBV21-1
CASSKRPSHLSGPFYEQYF
TGTGCCAGCAGCAAAAGGCCATCACACCTGAGCGGACCTTTCTACGAGCAGTACTTC
>.|12|.|TRBJ2-1|TRBV7-2
CASSLGASSQFF
TGTGCCAGCAGCCTCGGGGCTAGCTCGCAGTTCTTC
>.|14|.|TRBJ1-2|TRBV28
CATSRDTKNYGYTF
TGTGCCACCTCGCGGGACACCAAGAACTATGGCTACACCTTC
>.|15|.|TRBJ1-2|TRBV11-2
CASSPGVVGTYGYTF
TGTGCCAGCAGCCCGGGGGTGGTAGGGACTTATGGCTACACCTTC
>.|17|.|TRBJ1-3|TRBV5-1
CASSLSGGPISGNTIYF
TGCGCCAGCAGCTTGTCGGGGGGCCCTATCTCTGGAAACACCATATATTTT
>.|16|.|TRBJ1-5|TRBV7-2
CASSLGQDPSNQPQHF
TGTGCCAGCAGCTTAGGACAGGATCCTAGCAATCAGCCCCAGCATTTT
>TRBD1|14|few|TRBJ1-1|TRBV28
CASTHGQGSTEAFF
TGTGCCAGCACCCACGGACAGGGAAGCACTGAAGCTTTCTTT